The clone carrying this TCR beta chain was seen at least ten times. This sample stems from a study of neurological immune-mediated disorders. Trimming took off 2 bases at V and 0 bases at J, with 7 bases between the two ends. CDR1 is KGHSY, CDR2 FQNENV, per germline. CDR3 size: 14 residues. TCRdb independently ran MiXCR on the 5' RACE reads; one entry per CDR3 protein. The top ten hold about 2.2% of the sample, which has over 35,000 distinct CDR3 sequences, 3.8% seen once. The V call is TRBV16, the J call TRBJ1-2; D unclear. The sequence was collected from a man aged 30-40 years with multiple sclerosis. Sequenced material: PBMCs. As DNA, the CDR3 is TGTGCCAGCAGCCAAACGGAAGCTAACTATGGCTACACCTTC. It specifies CASSQTEANYGYTF.